One sample yielded the 5 T cell receptor beta chains listed below, sequenced in a study of cytomegalovirus exposure and HLA in healthy donors. The PCR ran on 60 Vbeta and 13 Jbeta primers. Assay: immunoSEQ multiplex PCR; the TCRdb copy retains only in-frame clones and omits some. The table lists around 130,000 clones, 8.5% to 9% of them singletons, with around 6% in the top ten. Specimen: PBMCs. The receptors were gathered from a woman aged 40 to 50 in good health and CMV-seropositive.

This clone has a handful of counts. The rearrangement uses TRBV9 and TRBJ1-6; tentatively, D is TRBD1 (6 bases). Germline V gives CDR1 SGDLS, CDR2 YYNGEE. The CDR3 sequence is 15 residues long. With 4 bases removed from V and 8 bases from J, the gap between germline ends came to 16 bases. The chain's CDR3 is CASSPQRGTDSPLHF. CDR3 DNA sequence: TGTGCCAGCAGCCCCCAAAGGGGGACGGATTCACCCCTCCACTTT.

In its sample, this clone was seen a few times. The chain uses TRBV25-1 and TRBJ2-2; D gene unclear. The CDR3 length is 11 residues. V was pared by 2 bases and J by 9 bases, with 4 bases between. Germline lookup yields CDR1 MGHDK and CDR2 SYGVNS. CDR3 region: CASSESRELFF. CDR3 nucleotide sequence: TGTGCCAGCAGTGAAAGCCGGGAGCTGTTTTTT.

This clone occurred a few times. CDR3 nucleotides: TGTGCCAGCACCCCCGGGACAGAGGCCGAGACCCAGTACTTC. It codes for CASTPGTEAETQYF. The chain recombines TRBV2 with TRBJ2-5, with 7 bases lining up with TRBD1. The CDR3 is made up of 14 amino acids. CDR1 is SNHLY and CDR2 is FYNNEI in the germline V gene. The ends lost 7 bases at V and 5 bases at J; junction bases unmatched: 10.

V usage is TRBV30 and J usage is TRBJ1-1, with D unclear. CDR3 length equals 13 residues. V was cut by 0 bases and J by 0 bases, with 5 bases left in between. From germline, CDR1 is GTSNPN and CDR2 SVGIG (reference sequence). This CDR3 reads CAWSVLLNTEAFF. The CDR3 DNA sequence: TGTGCCTGGAGTGTCCTCCTGAACACTGAAGCTTTCTTT.

The J gene is TRBJ2-7, the V gene TRBV29-1; 7 bases are a match to TRBD1. Germline V gene data show CDR1 as SQVTM and CDR2 as ANQGSEA. The CDR3 length is 12 residues. V lost 4 bases and J lost 3; bases outside the gene matches: 3. Here the CDR3 reads CSVAAGGYEQYF. CDR3 bases: TGCAGCGTTGCGGCAGGGGGCTACGAGCAGTACTTC.